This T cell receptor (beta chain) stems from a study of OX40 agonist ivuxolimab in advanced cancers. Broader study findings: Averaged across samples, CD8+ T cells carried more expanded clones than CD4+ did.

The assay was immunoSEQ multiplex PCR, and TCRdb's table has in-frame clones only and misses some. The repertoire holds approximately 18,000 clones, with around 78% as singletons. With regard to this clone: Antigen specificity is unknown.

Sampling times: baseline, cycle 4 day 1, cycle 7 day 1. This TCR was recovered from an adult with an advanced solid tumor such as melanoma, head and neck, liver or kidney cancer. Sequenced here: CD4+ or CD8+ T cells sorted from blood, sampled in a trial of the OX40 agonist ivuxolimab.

This CDR3 reads CASSVAGLSSYEQYF. The CDR3 DNA sequence: TGTGCCAGCAGCGTAGCCGGCCTAAGCTCCTACGAGCAGTACTTC. The gene calls are TRBV9 and TRBJ2-7; D gene unclear. This CDR3 comprises 15 residues. Germline V CDR1 and CDR2: SGDLS, YYNGEE. V was pared by 0 bases and J by 0 bases, with 10 bases between. Based on the CDR3 plus reference TRBV9 and TRBJ2-7, the full variable domain is DSGVTQTPKHLITATGQRVTLRCSPRSGDLSVYWYQQSLDQGLQFLIQYYNGEERAKGNILERFSAQQFPDLHSELNLSSLELGDSALYFCASSVAGLSSYEQYFGPGTRLTVT.